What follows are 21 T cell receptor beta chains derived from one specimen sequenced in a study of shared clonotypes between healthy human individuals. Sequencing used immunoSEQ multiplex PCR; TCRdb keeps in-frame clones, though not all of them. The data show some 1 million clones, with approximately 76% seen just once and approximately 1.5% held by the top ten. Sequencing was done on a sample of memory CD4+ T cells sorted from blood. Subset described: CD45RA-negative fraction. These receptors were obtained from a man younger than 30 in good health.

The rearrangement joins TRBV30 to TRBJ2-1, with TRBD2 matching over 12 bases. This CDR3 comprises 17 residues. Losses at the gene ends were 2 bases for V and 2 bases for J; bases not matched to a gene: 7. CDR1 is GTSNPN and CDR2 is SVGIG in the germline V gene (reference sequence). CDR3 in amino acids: CAWSHTRTSGTYNEQFF. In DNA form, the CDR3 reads TGTGCCTGGAGTCACACGAGGACTAGCGGGACCTACAATGAGCAGTTCTTC.

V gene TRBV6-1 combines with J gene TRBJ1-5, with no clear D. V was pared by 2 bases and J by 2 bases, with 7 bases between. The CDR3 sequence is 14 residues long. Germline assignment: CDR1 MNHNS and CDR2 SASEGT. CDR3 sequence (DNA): TGTGCCAGCAGTGAACCGCAAGGCAATCAGCCCCAGCATTTT. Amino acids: CASSEPQGNQPQHF.

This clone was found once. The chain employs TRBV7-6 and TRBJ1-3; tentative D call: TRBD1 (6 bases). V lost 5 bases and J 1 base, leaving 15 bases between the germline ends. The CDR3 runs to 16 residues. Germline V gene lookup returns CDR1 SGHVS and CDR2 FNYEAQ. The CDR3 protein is CASSLRTEGSGNTIYF. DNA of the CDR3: TGTGCCAGCAGCCTAAGGACAGAGGGTTCTGGAAACACCATATATTTT. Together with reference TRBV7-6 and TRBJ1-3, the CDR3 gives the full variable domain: GAGVSQSPRYKVTKRGQDVALRCDPISGHVSLYWYRQALGQGPEFLTYFNYEAQQDKSGLPNDRFSAERPEGSISTLTIQRTEQRDSAMYRCASSLRTEGSGNTIYFGEGSWLTVV.

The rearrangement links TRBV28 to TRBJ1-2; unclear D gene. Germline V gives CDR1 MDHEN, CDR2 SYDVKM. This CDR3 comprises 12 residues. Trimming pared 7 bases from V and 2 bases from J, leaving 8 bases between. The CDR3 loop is CASMSQNYGYTF. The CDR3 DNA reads TGTGCCAGCATGTCACAGAACTATGGCTACACCTTC.

The CDR3 region is CASSRQGDGNQPQHF. The CDR3 DNA follows: TGTGCCAGCTCACGTCAGGGAGACGGCAATCAGCCCCAGCATTTT. The chain recombines TRBV18 with TRBJ1-5, with D possibly TRBD1 on 5 matching bases. The V end lost 4 bases, the J end lost 2 bases, and 12 bases lay between the germline ends. The germline V gene has CDR1 KGHSH and CDR2 LQKENI. This CDR3 comprises 15 residues. Full variable domain (outside the CDR3, taken from reference TRBV18 and TRBJ1-5): NAGVMQNPRHLVRRRGQEARLRCSPMKGHSHVYWYRQLPEEGLKFMVYLQKENIIDESGMPKERFSAEFPKEGPSILRIQQVVRGDSAAYFCASSRQGDGNQPQHFGDGTRLSIL.

The CDR3 DNA reads TGCGCCAGCACCCCGCCTGGGTCCTCCAAAAACATTCAGTACTTC. This sequence encodes CASTPPGSSKNIQYF. J is TRBJ2-4 and V is TRBV10-1; no clear D. The CDR3 covers 15 residues. V lost 7 bases and J lost 2, with 15 bases in between. CDR1 and CDR2 (germline): WNHNN, SYGVQD (reference sequence).

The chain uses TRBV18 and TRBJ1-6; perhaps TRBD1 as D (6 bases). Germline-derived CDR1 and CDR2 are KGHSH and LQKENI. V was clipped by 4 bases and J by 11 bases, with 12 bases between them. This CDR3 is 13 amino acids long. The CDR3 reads CASSQGERTPLHF. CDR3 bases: TGTGCCAGCTCACAGGGGGAGAGAACACCCCTCCACTTT.

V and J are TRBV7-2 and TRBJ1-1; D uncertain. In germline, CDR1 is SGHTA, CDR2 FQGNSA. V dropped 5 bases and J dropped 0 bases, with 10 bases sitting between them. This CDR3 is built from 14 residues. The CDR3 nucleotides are TGTGCCAGCAGCCCGGGAGGTATGAACACTGAAGCTTTCTTT. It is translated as CASSPGGMNTEAFF.

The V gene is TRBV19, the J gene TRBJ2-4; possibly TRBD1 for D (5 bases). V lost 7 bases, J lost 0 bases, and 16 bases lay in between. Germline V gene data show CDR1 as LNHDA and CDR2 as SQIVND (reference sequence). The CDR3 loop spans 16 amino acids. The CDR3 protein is CASTTDILSAKNIQYF. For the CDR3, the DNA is TGTGCCAGTACCACGGACATCTTATCAGCCAAAAACATTCAGTACTTC.

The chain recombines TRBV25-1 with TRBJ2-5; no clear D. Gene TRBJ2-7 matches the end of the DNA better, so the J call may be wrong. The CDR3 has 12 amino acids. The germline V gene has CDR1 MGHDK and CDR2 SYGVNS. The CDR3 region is CASSDGYYEQYF. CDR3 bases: TGTGCCAGCAGTGATGGATATTACGAGCAGTACTTC.

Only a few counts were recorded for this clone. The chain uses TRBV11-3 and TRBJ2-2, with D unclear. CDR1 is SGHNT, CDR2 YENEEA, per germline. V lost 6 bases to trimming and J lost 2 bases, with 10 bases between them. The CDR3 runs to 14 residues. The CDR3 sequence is CASSRQENTGELFF. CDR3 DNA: TGTGCCAGCAGTCGCCAGGAAAACACCGGGGAGCTGTTTTTT.

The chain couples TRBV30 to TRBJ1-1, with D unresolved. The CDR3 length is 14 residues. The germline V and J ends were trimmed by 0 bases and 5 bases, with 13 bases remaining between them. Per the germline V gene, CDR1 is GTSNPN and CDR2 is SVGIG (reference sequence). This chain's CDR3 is CAWSVPLPGTEAFF. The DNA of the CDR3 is TGTGCCTGGAGTGTCCCTTTACCGGGTACTGAAGCTTTCTTT.

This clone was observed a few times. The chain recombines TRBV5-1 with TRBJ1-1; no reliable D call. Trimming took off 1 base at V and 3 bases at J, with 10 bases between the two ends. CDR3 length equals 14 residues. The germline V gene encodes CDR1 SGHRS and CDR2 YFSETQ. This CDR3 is CASSLTVVHTEAFF. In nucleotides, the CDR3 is TGCGCCAGCAGCTTGACGGTCGTGCACACTGAAGCTTTCTTT.

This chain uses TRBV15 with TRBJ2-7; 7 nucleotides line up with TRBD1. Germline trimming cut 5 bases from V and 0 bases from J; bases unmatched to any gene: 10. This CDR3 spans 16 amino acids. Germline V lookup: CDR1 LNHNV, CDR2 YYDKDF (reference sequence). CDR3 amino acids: CATSLLTGAFSYEQYF. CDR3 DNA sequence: TGTGCCACCAGCCTTTTAACAGGGGCCTTCTCCTACGAGCAGTACTTC.

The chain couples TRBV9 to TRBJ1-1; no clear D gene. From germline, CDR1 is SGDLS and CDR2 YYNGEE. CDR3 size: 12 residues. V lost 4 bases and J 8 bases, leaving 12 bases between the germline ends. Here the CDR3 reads CASSTPRAEAFF. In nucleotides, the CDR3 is TGTGCCAGCAGCACCCCGAGGGCAGAAGCTTTCTTT.

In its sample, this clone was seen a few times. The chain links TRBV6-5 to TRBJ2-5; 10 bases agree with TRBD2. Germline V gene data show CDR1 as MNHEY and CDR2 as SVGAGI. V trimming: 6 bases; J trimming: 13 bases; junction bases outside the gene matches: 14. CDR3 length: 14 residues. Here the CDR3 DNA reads TGTGCCAGCAGCCCTACTAGCGGGACCACTTATTTGTACTTC. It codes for CASSPTSGTTYLYF.

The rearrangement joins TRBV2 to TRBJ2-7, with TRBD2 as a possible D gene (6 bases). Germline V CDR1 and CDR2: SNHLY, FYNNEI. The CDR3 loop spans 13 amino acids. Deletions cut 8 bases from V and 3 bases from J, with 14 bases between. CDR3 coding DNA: TGTGCCAGCTGGGGGGACTCCAACTACGAGCAGTACTTC. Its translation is CASWGDSNYEQYF.

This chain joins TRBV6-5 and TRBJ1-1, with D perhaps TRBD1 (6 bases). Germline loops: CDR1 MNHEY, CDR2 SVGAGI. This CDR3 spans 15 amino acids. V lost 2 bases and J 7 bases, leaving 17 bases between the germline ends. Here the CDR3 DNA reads TGTGCCAGCAGTTACGGTGACAGGACCTCTGGTGAAGCTTTCTTT. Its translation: CASSYGDRTSGEAFF.

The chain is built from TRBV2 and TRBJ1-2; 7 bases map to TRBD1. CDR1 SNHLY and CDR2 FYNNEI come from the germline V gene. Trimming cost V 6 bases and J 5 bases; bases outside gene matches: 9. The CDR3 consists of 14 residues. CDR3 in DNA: TGTGCCAGCAGCGCCCGACAGGGTCAATATGGCTACACCTTC. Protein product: CASSARQGQYGYTF.

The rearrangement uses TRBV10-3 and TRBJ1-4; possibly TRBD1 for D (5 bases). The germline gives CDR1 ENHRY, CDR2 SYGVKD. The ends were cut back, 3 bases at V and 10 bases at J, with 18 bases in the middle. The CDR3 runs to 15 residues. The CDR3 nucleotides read TGTGCCATCAGTGAAGCAGGGACCCGTATTGCAAAACTGTTTTTT. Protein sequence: CAISEAGTRIAKLFF.

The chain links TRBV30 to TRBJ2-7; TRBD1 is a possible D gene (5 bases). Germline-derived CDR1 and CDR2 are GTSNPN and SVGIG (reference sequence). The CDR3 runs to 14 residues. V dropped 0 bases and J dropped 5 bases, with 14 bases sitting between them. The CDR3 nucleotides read TGTGCCTGGAGTGTACTTTCAGGGATCAACGAGCAGTACTTC. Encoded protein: CAWSVLSGINEQYF.